These T cell receptor beta chains were read from a single sample in a study of cytomegalovirus exposure and HLA in healthy donors. Repertoires were generated with immunoSEQ multiplex PCR, while TCRdb's copy carries only in-frame clones and drops some. The data contain approximately 98,000 clones, approximately 94% of them seen just once; the ten biggest clones take up roughly 0.7%. Source material: PBMCs. Receptors were obtained from a woman younger than 30 in good health and CMV-seronegative. The CDR3 runs from the conserved cysteine through the conserved F or W. A D gene is named only where the DNA matches it firmly. Clone size, where shown, is once, few, many, or a class for clones that have expanded.

>.|TRBJ1-2|TRBV28|TRBD1
CASSFPLGQGAGYTF
TGTGCCAGCAGTTTCCCCCTAGGACAGGGGGCTGGCTACACCTTC
>.|TRBJ1-4|TRBV6-6|TRBD1
CASSYSKDRDEKLFF
TGTGCCAGCAGTTACTCGAAGGACAGGGACGAAAAACTGTTTTTT
>.|TRBJ1-2|TRBV27|TRBD1
CASRKGQLANYGYTF
TGTGCCAGCAGAAAGGGACAGCTTGCTAATTATGGCTACACCTTC
>.|TRBJ2-7|TRBV29-1|TRBD1
CSVNPGTGRDEQYF
TGCAGCGTCAACCCGGGGACAGGGAGGGACGAGCAGTACTTC
>.|TRBJ2-7|TRBV27|.
CASSPHLGASSYEQYF
TGTGCCAGCAGTCCTCACCTTGGGGCCTCTTCCTACGAGCAGTACTTC
>.|TRBJ1-4|TRBV7-9|TRBD1
CASSLRQGEGEKLFF
TGTGCCAGCAGCCTTAGACAGGGGGAAGGTGAAAAACTGTTTTTT
>.|TRBJ2-1|TRBV5-8|.
CASSTNRNEQFF
TGTGCCAGCAGCACAAACAGGAATGAGCAGTTCTTC
>.|TRBJ2-2|TRBV5-1|TRBD1
CASSLAAGTGVMTGELFF
TGCGCCAGCAGCTTGGCCGCCGGGACAGGGGTGATGACCGGGGAGCTGTTTTTT
>.|TRBJ1-2|TRBV6-5|.
CASSYLGTPDNYGYTF
TGTGCCAGCAGTTACCTCGGGACACCAGATAACTATGGCTACACCTTC
>.|TRBJ1-2|TRBV28|.
CASSQQGGFGYTF
TGTGCCAGCAGTCAACAGGGTGGGTTTGGCTACACCTTC
>.|TRBJ2-1|TRBV7-2|TRBD1
CASSRDRESYNEQFF
TGTGCCAGCAGCCGGGACAGGGAGTCCTACAATGAGCAGTTCTTC
>.|TRBJ2-7|TRBV6-8|.
CASRLRGYEQYF
TGTGCCAGCAGACTTAGGGGATACGAGCAGTACTTC
>.|TRBJ2-7|TRBV5-1|TRBD2
CASSFVAGGTYEQYF
TGCGCCAGCAGCTTTGTAGCGGGGGGAACCTACGAGCAGTACTTC
>.|TRBJ2-7|TRBV5-1|TRBD1
CASSPRQLSGGYKYEQYF
TGCGCCAGCAGCCCCCGACAACTCTCAGGGGGCTATAAATACGAGCAGTACTTC
>.|TRBJ2-7|TRBV7-5|.
CVRRAGQGPPYEQYF
TGTGTCAGAAGAGCGGGACAGGGCCCTCCCTACGAGCAGTACTTC
>once|TRBJ2-7|TRBV7-8|TRBD2
CASSRYPGLAGYEQYF
TGTGCCAGCAGCCGATACCCCGGACTAGCGGGCTACGAGCAGTACTTC
>.|TRBJ2-1|TRBV10-3|TRBD2
CAISGLAGGNEQFF
TGTGCCATCAGCGGACTAGCGGGGGGGAATGAGCAGTTCTTC
>.|TRBJ2-4|TRBV19|.
CASSPGKGHIQYF
TGTGCCAGTAGTCCAGGGAAGGGTCACATTCAGTACTTC
>.|TRBJ2-1|TRBV5-1|.
CASSFSGAYNEQFF
TGCGCCAGCAGCTTCTCGGGGGCCTACAATGAGCAGTTCTTC
>.|TRBJ2-1|TRBV7-2|.
CASSARRESEQFF
TGTGCCAGCAGCGCGAGAAGGGAGTCTGAGCAGTTCTTC
>.|TRBJ2-1|TRBV10-3|TRBD2
CAITDSGGVNEQFF
TGTGCCATTACAGATAGCGGGGGGGTTAATGAGCAGTTCTTC
>.|TRBJ1-1|TRBV9|TRBD1
CASSVAGTGKTEAFF
TGTGCCAGCAGCGTAGCCGGGACAGGGAAAACTGAAGCTTTCTTT
>.|TRBJ1-4|TRBV5-4|TRBD1
CASSPKGTGGEKLFF
TGTGCCAGCAGCCCCAAGGGGACAGGGGGCGAAAAACTGTTTTTT
>.|TRBJ2-1|TRBV9|TRBD1
CASTDRDNEQFF
TGTGCCAGTACCGACAGGGACAATGAGCAGTTCTTC
>once|TRBJ1-5|TRBV4-1|.
CASSQNEAQPQHF
TGCGCCAGCAGCCAAAATGAGGCTCAGCCCCAGCATTTT
>once|TRBJ1-2|TRBV7-9|.
CASSSKQDGYTF
TGTGCCAGCAGCTCGAAACAAGATGGCTACACCTTC
>.|TRBJ1-2|TRBV7-9|TRBD1
CASSLGQGAHYGYTF
TGTGCCAGCAGCTTAGGACAGGGGGCGCATTATGGCTACACCTTC
>once|TRBJ2-7|TRBV7-9|TRBD2
CASSLGEGQRDYEQYF
TGTGCCAGCAGCTTAGGGGAGGGCCAGAGGGACTACGAGCAGTACTTC
>.|TRBJ1-2|TRBV15|TRBD1
CATSRSTGNYGYTF
TGTGCCACCAGCCGTTCGACAGGGAACTATGGCTACACCTTC
>few|TRBJ2-1|TRBV15|.
CATRYSTASYNEQFF
TGTGCCACCCGGTATTCGACAGCCTCCTACAATGAGCAGTTCTTC
>.|TRBJ2-1|TRBV9|.
CASSVDRSSYNEQFF
TGTGCCAGCAGCGTCGACCGGAGCTCCTACAATGAGCAGTTCTTC
>.|TRBJ2-3|TRBV7-6|.
CASSSATVTDTQYF
TGTGCCAGCAGCTCCGCGACAGTTACAGATACGCAGTATTTT